The sequence of this T cell receptor beta chain was determined in a study of CD8 T cells in ankylosing spondylitis. There are many counts of this clonotype. Its antigen is as yet unknown. Its ends do not fully match the called genes, so a read error is possible. The study, taken as a whole, reports: A motif in TCR beta, a set of 8 or 9 highly homologous variants, appeared characteristic of ankylosing spondylitis blood. Significant enrichment of disease-linked clones was reportedly seen in matched ankylosing spondylitis synovial fluid.

The CDR3 covers 12 residues. The germline CDR1 and CDR2 sequences are ENHRY and SYGVKD. In making TCR beta libraries, quantitative 5'-RACE with molecular barcodes was used. One entry per CDR3 protein, called by TCRdb with MiXCR from the 5' RACE reads. The sample carries roughly 68,000 distinct CDR3 sequences, around 6.4% recorded once. V is TRBV10-3 and J is TRBJ2-1, with D possibly being TRBD1 (5 bases). Sequenced: synovial fluid, either unsorted or a sorted T cell fraction (not recorded which). The receptor was derived from a male donor with ankylosing spondylitis. In DNA, the CDR3 is TGTGCCATCAGTGAGCCCGGACGGATAGGGGTCTTC. Protein: CAISEPGRIGVF.